This T cell receptor beta chain was obtained from a study of monozygotic twins with cystic fibrosis. About the study: Roughly 3.3 micrograms of fragmented DNA underwent around 14 PCR cycles for library preparation.

Trimming cost V 0 bases and J 8 bases; bases outside gene matches: 1. CDR3 length equals 14 residues. The germline CDR1 and CDR2 sequences are MNHEY and SVGAGI. Comment on this clone: Its antigen is currently unknown.

Clones were read by immunoSEQ multiplex PCR, and TCRdb kept only the in-frame ones, dropping some. The repertoire holds around 25,000 clones, with approximately 96% as singletons. Notes on the study in general: The repertoire was suggested to be naive-dominated, clonality median approximately 0.0098. Monozygotic CF twins shared more identical nucleotide clonotypes than unrelated patients.

The sequencing input was blood. The chain is built from TRBV6-5 and TRBJ1-1; 12 bases align to TRBD1. The sequence was collected from a girl aged 2-10 years with cystic fibrosis. In nucleotides, the CDR3 is TGTGCCAGCAGTTACTCGGGACAGGGGGCCGAAGCTTTCTTT. It encodes CASSYSGQGAEAFF.